This entry describes one TCR beta chain. Its antigen is as yet unknown. These data belong to a study of T cell responses to AZD1222 COVID-19 vaccine. Germline lookup yields CDR1 MDHEN and CDR2 SYDVKM. The CDR3 has 16 amino acids. V gave up 8 bases and J gave up 5 bases; unmatched junction bases: 12. The assay was immunoSEQ multiplex PCR, and TCRdb's table has in-frame clones only and misses some. The sample has approximately 80,000 clones, around 90% seen once. General study findings and limits: Increases in Spike-specific TCR breadth and depth were seen after two AZD1222 doses. Per reports, nearly half of all spike-specific TCRs target regions that are unmutated in variants. Repertoires in all cases were sampled only once the peak T cell response had passed.

The sequenced sample was peripheral blood, obtained on day 0 of AZD1222 vaccination. The chain recombines TRBV28 with TRBJ1-5; TRBD1 matches 10 bases. This receptor was taken from an adult in good health. The CDR3 DNA follows: TGTGCCAGCCGTGTGGGCGACAGGGGGCGCGATCAGCCCCAGCATTTT. Protein sequence: CASRVGDRGRDQPQHF.